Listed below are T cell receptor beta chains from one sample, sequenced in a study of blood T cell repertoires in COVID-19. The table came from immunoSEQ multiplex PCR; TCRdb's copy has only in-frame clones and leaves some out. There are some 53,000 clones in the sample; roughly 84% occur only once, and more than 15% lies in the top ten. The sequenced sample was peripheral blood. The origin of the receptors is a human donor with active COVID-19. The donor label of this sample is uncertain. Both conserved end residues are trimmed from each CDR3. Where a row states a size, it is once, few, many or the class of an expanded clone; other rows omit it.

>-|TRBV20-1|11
SARGTGQETQY
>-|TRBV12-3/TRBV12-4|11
ASGQGGSLIQY
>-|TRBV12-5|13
ASGLFGQGTDTQY
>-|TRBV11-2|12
ASSPVSGNTEAF
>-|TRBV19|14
ASSPQGGRANTEAF
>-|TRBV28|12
ASTLLAGGYEQY
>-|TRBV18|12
ASSQGGAEEKLF
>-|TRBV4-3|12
ASSLSPGTGELF
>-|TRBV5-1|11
ASSLITADTQY
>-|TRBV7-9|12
ASSSDRRGETQY
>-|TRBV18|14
ASSPRVVTDGSEQY
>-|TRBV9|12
ASSVLSSGNTIY
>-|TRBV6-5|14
ASSYRRGGAHNEQF
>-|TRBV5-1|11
ASSFQSHYGYT
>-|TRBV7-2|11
ASSLLATGELF
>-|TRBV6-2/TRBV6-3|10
ASSGQNYGYT
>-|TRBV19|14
ASSFLAGGAGDTQY
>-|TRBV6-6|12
ASTEAPPYNEQF
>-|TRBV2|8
ASSLNEQF
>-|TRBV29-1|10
SVLTENYEQY
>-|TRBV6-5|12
ASLPLGINYGYT
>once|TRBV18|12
ASSTSRADYGYT
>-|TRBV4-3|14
ASSQVFFRGNQPQH
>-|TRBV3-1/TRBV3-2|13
ASSQERRGSYEQY
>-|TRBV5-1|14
ASSSGTGGAGGTQY
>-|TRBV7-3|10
ASSSSQETQY
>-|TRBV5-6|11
ASRSTRTDTQY
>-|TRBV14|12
ASSRGLAGFEQF
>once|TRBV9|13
ASSPTGGGFNEQF
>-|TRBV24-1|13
ATSRPSGNTGELF
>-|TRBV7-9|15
ASSLAIGDYSYNEQF
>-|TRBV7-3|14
ASSLAQGEFCTEAF
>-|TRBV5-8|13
ASSPWTGRGYEQY
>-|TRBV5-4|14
ASSLVGAGSNEKLF
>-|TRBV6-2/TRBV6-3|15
ASSYSYRRGRVAEAF
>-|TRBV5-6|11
ASSFTGSYGYT
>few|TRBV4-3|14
ASSQDGGAAYNEQF
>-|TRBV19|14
ASSSLTSVTKETQY
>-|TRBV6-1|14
ASSGLGSSGAYEQY
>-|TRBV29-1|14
SVVAVGVTYSYEQY
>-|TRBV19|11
ASSIDRNAEAF
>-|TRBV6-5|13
ASSYSGQGIEKLF
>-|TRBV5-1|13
ASSLGGLAADTQY
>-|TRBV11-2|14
ASSTVTGLGADTQY
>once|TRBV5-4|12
ASSASSGANVLT
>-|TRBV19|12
ASSTDRMNTEAF
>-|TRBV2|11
ASSEKGLRGYT
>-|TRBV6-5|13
ASSYSTGGGSGYT